The present entry profiles one T cell receptor (beta chain) with its context. Its antigen remains unknown. The sample belongs to a study of blood T cells in healthy people across ages. The study, taken as a whole, reports: Because donor CMV status was unknown, expanded clonotype changes were possibly confounded. Diversity of TCR beta per million T cells declined in a roughly linear way with age.

A second PCR, run for roughly 6 to 11 cycles, used a sample-barcoded 5' primer plus a J-beta primer mix. From the 5' RACE reads, TCRdb called clonotypes with MiXCR, one entry per CDR3 protein. The table includes over 1.5 million distinct CDR3 sequences, around 50% detected once. Trimming shortened V by 6 bases and J by 4 bases, and 13 bases separated the two germline ends. Looked up from germline, CDR1 is DFQATT and CDR2 is SNEGSKA (reference sequence). This CDR3 has 13 residues. This TCR derives from a middle-aged woman in good health. The chain is built from TRBV20-1 and TRBJ2-4, with D possibly called TRBD1 or TRBD2 (6 bases each). Material for sequencing was blood. CDR3 region: CSAAQGGKNIQYF. Here the CDR3 DNA reads TGCAGTGCCGCACAGGGAGGTAAAAACATTCAGTACTTC.